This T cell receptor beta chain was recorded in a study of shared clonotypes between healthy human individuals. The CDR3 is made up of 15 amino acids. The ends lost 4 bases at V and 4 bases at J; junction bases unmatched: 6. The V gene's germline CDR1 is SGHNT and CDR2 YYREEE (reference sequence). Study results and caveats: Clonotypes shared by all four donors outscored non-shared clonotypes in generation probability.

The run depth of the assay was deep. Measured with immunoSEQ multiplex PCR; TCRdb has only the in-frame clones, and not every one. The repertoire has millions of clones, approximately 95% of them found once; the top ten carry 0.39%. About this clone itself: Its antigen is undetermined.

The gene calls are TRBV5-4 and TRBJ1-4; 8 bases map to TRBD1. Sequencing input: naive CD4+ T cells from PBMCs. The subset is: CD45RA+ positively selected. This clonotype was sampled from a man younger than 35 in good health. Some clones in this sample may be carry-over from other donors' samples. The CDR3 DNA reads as TGTGCCAGCAGCGAATGGACAGGGAGTAATGAAAAACTGTTTTTT. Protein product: CASSEWTGSNEKLFF.